The 20 T cell receptor beta chains below all came from one sample that was sequenced in a study of cytomegalovirus exposure and HLA in healthy donors. 13 Jbeta primers and 60 Vbeta primers were used for the PCR. Sequencing used immunoSEQ multiplex PCR; TCRdb keeps in-frame clones, though not all of them. The data hold some 120,000 clones, with over 65% observed a single time. Sequenced: PBMCs. Receptors originate from a man in his fifties or sixties in good health and CMV-seronegative.

This chain joins TRBV5-4 and TRBJ2-7, with D possibly matching TRBD1 (5 bases). CDR1 SGHNT and CDR2 YYREEE come from the germline V gene (reference sequence). CDR3 size: 12 residues. V was cut by 0 bases and J by 6 bases, with 7 bases left in between. In nucleotides, the CDR3 is TGTGCCAGCAGCTTGGACAGGATCGAGCAGTACTTC. Protein sequence: CASSLDRIEQYF.

The table lists this clone with a few counts. CDR3: CASSESRTGFEKLFF. In DNA form, the CDR3 reads TGTGCCAGCAGTGAATCCCGGACAGGATTTGAAAAACTGTTTTTT. The rearrangement joins TRBV2 to TRBJ1-4, with 7 bases aligning to TRBD1. The CDR3 length is 15 residues. The germline CDR1 and CDR2 sequences are SNHLY and FYNNEI. With V trimmed by 2 bases and J by 7 bases, 7 bases remained unmatched.

The chain carries TRBV19 and TRBJ1-5; D perhaps matches TRBD1 (5 bases). CDR1 LNHDA and CDR2 SQIVND come from the germline V gene (reference sequence). The CDR3 runs to 14 residues. Trimming left V 7 bases short and J 0 bases short, with 10 bases between. Here the CDR3 DNA reads TGTGCCAGTACGGACACCTATAGCAATCAGCCCCAGCATTTT. Protein product: CASTDTYSNQPQHF.

The CDR3 DNA sequence: TGTGCCAGCAGCTTAGGCGGGGGGCGTTCAGATACGCAGTATTTT. Protein: CASSLGGGRSDTQYF. This chain joins TRBV11-3 and TRBJ2-3; TRBD2 aligns across 8 bases. This CDR3 has 15 amino acids. CDR1 SGHNT and CDR2 YENEEA come from the germline V gene. The junction had 4 bases not matched to a gene; V was cut back by 1 base and J by 4 bases.

The gene calls are TRBV11-2 and TRBJ2-5; 9 nucleotides line up with TRBD1. Per the germline V gene, CDR1 is SGHAT and CDR2 is FQNNGV. Trimming removed 6 bases from V and 4 bases from J; junction bases left unmatched: 6. This CDR3 spans 14 amino acids. CDR3 coding DNA: TGTGCCAGCAGACCGGGACAGGGAGTAGAGACCCAGTACTTC. It is translated as CASRPGQGVETQYF.

The rearrangement links TRBV28 to TRBJ1-6; no clear D gene. Per the germline V gene, CDR1 is MDHEN and CDR2 is SYDVKM. V shed 6 bases and J shed 3 bases, with 15 bases lying between them. The CDR3 length is 16 residues. CDR3 bases: TGTGCCAGCAGCTTCCCTGGGAGGGTCTATAATTCACCCCTCCACTTT. Translated, it gives CASSFPGRVYNSPLHF.

The V gene is TRBV5-1, the J gene TRBJ1-4; 9 bases line up with TRBD1. Germline assignment: CDR1 SGHRS and CDR2 YFSETQ. The CDR3 runs to 15 residues. With V trimmed by 5 bases and J by 6 bases, 8 bases remained unmatched. This CDR3 is CASRETGGSDEKLFF. CDR3 nucleotides: TGCGCCAGCAGGGAAACAGGGGGCTCGGATGAAAAACTGTTTTTT.

The V call is TRBV5-4, the J call TRBJ2-6, with 7 bases lining up with TRBD1. This CDR3 is built from 18 residues. Germline values: CDR1 SGHNT, CDR2 YYREEE (reference sequence). Trimming took 4 bases from V and 3 from J; bases not matched to a gene: 13. The chain's CDR3 is CASSPGQTGFDGANVLTF. For the CDR3, the DNA is TGTGCCAGCAGCCCCGGACAGACAGGGTTCGATGGGGCCAACGTCCTGACTTTC.

The chain couples TRBV19 to TRBJ2-2, with D possibly being TRBD2 (6 bases). Germline CDR1 LNHDA, CDR2 SQIVND (reference sequence). V was clipped by 9 bases and J by 2 bases, with 13 bases between them. The CDR3 has 14 amino acids. The CDR3 DNA reads TGTGCCAGCAACGGGGGAACAAACACCGGGGAGCTGTTTTTT. Its protein is CASNGGTNTGELFF. Complete variable domain (other parts from reference TRBV19 and TRBJ2-2): DGGITQSPKYLFRKEGQNVTLSCEQNLNHDAMYWYRQDPGQGLRLIYYSQIVNDFQKGDIAEGYSVSREKKESFPLTVTSAQKNPTAFYLCASNGGTNTGELFFGEGSRLTVL.

V gene TRBV4-1 combines with J gene TRBJ2-2; maybe TRBD2 (5 bases). With 4 bases removed from V and 5 bases from J, the gap between germline ends came to 17 bases. CDR1 MGHRA and CDR2 YSYEKL come from the germline V gene. This CDR3 is built from 16 residues. The CDR3 DNA follows: TGCGCCAGCAGCCCAGGAGGCACTCAGGTTACCGGGGAGCTGTTTTTT. Protein product: CASSPGGTQVTGELFF.

This clone has more than one count but fewer than ten. The V gene is TRBV7-6, the J gene TRBJ1-3, with a weak D call TRBD1 (5 bases). Looked up from germline, CDR1 is SGHVS and CDR2 is FNYEAQ. This CDR3 has 16 amino acids. The germline V and J ends were trimmed by 4 bases and 4 bases, with 17 bases remaining between them. In DNA, the CDR3 is TGTGCCAGCAGCTACAGGTCGGGGGGGGTAGGAAACACCATATATTTT. This encodes CASSYRSGGVGNTIYF.

The chain recombines TRBV28 with TRBJ2-6; a weak D match, TRBD1 (5 bases). Germline CDR1 reads MDHEN; CDR2 reads SYDVKM. Trimming removed 5 bases from V and 0 bases from J, with 11 bases in between. The length of the CDR3 is 16 residues. The CDR3 nucleotides read TGTGCCAGCAGTCTGGACAAAAACTCTGGGGCCAACGTCCTGACTTTC. Translating gives CASSLDKNSGANVLTF.

The rearrangement joins TRBV9 to TRBJ2-3, with 9 positions matching TRBD2. Germline V CDR1 and CDR2: SGDLS, YYNGEE. The CDR3 runs to 15 residues. Trimming at V came to 2 bases and at J to 5 bases, leaving 6 bases not matched to a gene. The CDR3 sequence: CASSVRTSAKDTQYF. The CDR3 DNA is TGTGCCAGCAGCGTCCGGACTAGCGCAAAAGATACGCAGTATTTT.

J is TRBJ1-6 and V is TRBV4-1; D is possibly TRBD1 (6 bases). Germline CDR1 is MGHRA and CDR2 is YSYEKL. V lost 4 bases to trimming and J lost 10 bases, with 14 bases between them. The CDR3 has 14 amino acids. CDR3 sequence reads: CASSPDRHPSPLHF. CDR3 sequence (DNA): TGCGCCAGCAGCCCCGACAGGCACCCATCACCCCTCCACTTT.

The rearrangement joins TRBV2 to TRBJ2-5, with a weak D call TRBD2 (6 bases). The end of the DNA fits TRBJ2-7 better, so the J call may be wrong. The CDR3 sequence is 14 residues long. Per germline, CDR1 SNHLY and CDR2 FYNNEI. This CDR3 reads CASSELAESYEQYF. The CDR3 coding sequence is TGTGCCAGCAGTGAATTAGCGGAGAGCTACGAGCAGTACTTC.

The chain combines TRBV18 with TRBJ2-1, with a weak D call TRBD2 (6 bases). The CDR3 loop spans 12 amino acids. The germline CDR1 and CDR2 sequences are KGHSH and LQKENI. The germline V and J ends were trimmed by 6 bases and 8 bases, with 11 bases remaining between them. The chain's CDR3 is CASSRASDEQFF. CDR3 coding DNA: TGTGCCAGCTCGCGCGCTAGCGATGAGCAGTTCTTC. The variable domain in full, with the rest retrieved from reference TRBV18 and TRBJ2-1, is NAGVMQNPRHLVRRRGQEARLRCSPMKGHSHVYWYRQLPEEGLKFMVYLQKENIIDESGMPKERFSAEFPKEGPSILRIQQVVRGDSAAYFCASSRASDEQFFGPGTRLTVL.

The chain employs TRBV30 and TRBJ1-5; D gene unclear. V gave up 3 bases and J gave up 2 bases, with 11 bases separating them. Germline CDR1 reads GTSNPN; CDR2 reads SVGIG (reference sequence). The CDR3 consists of 14 residues. CDR3 DNA: TGTGCCTGGAGGTACCGCGCCGGCAATCAGCCCCAGCATTTT. Translation: CAWRYRAGNQPQHF. The whole variable domain, filled in from reference TRBV30 and TRBJ1-5, reads SQTIHQWPATLVQPVGSPLSLECTVEGTSNPNLYWYRQAAGRGLQLLFYSVGIGQISSEVPQNLSASRPQDRQFILSSKKLLLSDSGFYLCAWRYRAGNQPQHFGDGTRLSIL.

V usage is TRBV19 and J usage is TRBJ1-5, with D unclear. This CDR3 has 15 amino acids. Per germline, CDR1 LNHDA and CDR2 SQIVND (reference sequence). V lost 3 bases, J lost 0 bases, and 9 bases lay in between. The CDR3, as DNA: TGTGCCAGTAGTATCGGAGCCTTTAGCAATCAGCCCCAGCATTTT. Translated, it gives CASSIGAFSNQPQHF.

This sequence joins TRBV9 and TRBJ2-3; no reliable D call. Germline V gene lookup returns CDR1 SGDLS and CDR2 YYNGEE. The CDR3 length is 15 residues. V dropped 2 bases and J dropped 2 bases, with 12 bases sitting between them. The DNA of the CDR3 is TGTGCCAGCAGCGTCCTAGTCTCTGACACAGATACGCAGTATTTT. This sequence encodes CASSVLVSDTDTQYF.

This clone was found a few times. At one boundary the junction diverges from the germline segment, which might be a read error. In DNA form, the CDR3 reads TGCAGCGTTGACCTTTTCCCCCCGCTTTGGCCCTTT. Protein: CSVDLFPPLWPF. The J gene is TRBJ1-1, the V gene TRBV29-1; D remains unclear. Germline values: CDR1 SQVTM, CDR2 ANQGSEA. The CDR3 has 12 amino acids.